The next 12 T cell receptor beta chains were all read from a single sample in a study of metastatic and nonmetastatic thyroid tumors. TCRdb re-analyzed the PCR reads through MiXCR. The sample lists about 69,000 clones; approximately 15% were seen once. Every patient underwent thyroid surgery untreated. The sample was blood. Receptors originate from a male donor with papillary thyroid cancer or a benign thyroid nodule (not recorded which). Some clones in this sample may be carry-over from other donors' samples.

The CDR3 protein is CASSSRPHTDTQYF. CDR3 sequence (DNA): TGTGCCAGCAGTTCTAGGCCCCACACAGATACGCAGTATTTT. V gene TRBV6-1 combines with J gene TRBJ2-3, with unresolved D. Germline CDR1 is MNHNS and CDR2 is SASEGT. This CDR3 comprises 14 residues. The ends were cut back, 5 bases at V and 2 bases at J, with 11 bases in the middle.

This clone has ten or more counts. The V gene is TRBV6-2 or TRBV6-3, the J gene TRBJ1-2; 7 bases are shared with TRBD1. The V gene's germline CDR1 is MNHEY and CDR2 SVGEGT. This CDR3 contains 12 residues. V shed 5 bases, J shed 11 bases, and the junction held 8 bases outside the gene matches. The CDR3 here is CASSPQTGRYTF. The CDR3 DNA sequence: TGTGCCAGCAGTCCCCAGACAGGGCGATACACCTTC.

In this sample, this clone turned up many times. J is TRBJ2-1 and V is TRBV20-1; 9 nucleotides line up with TRBD2. The germline CDR1 and CDR2 sequences are DFQATT and SNEGSKA (reference sequence). The CDR3 runs 14 residues. J was trimmed by 8 bases and V by 1 base; bases with no gene match: 6. Here the CDR3 reads CSARVASGTDEQFF. CDR3 bases: TGCAGTGCTAGAGTCGCTAGCGGGACGGATGAGCAGTTCTTC.

This clone was observed many times. The chain couples TRBV5-5 to TRBJ2-1; 9 bases align to TRBD1. CDR3 length: 14 amino acids. Germline V lookup: CDR1 SGHKS, CDR2 YYEKEE (reference sequence). Germline trimming cut 2 bases from V and 9 bases from J; bases unmatched to any gene: 6. The CDR3 spells CASSFGTGLLEQFF. CDR3 DNA: TGTGCCAGCAGCTTCGGGACAGGGTTACTTGAGCAGTTCTTC.

For this clone: A much larger clone differs from this one at a single base, so this may be a read error. Other DNA variants within this sample encode the same CDR3. V and J are TRBV5-4 and TRBJ2-2; D is unresolved. The CDR3 is made up of 14 amino acids. Germline CDR1 is SGHNT and CDR2 is YYREEE (reference sequence). Between the trimmed V and J ends, which lost 5 bases and 5 bases, there was a span of 13 bases. The CDR3 nucleotides read TGTGCCAGCAGTCCCTTTACGGAAACCGGGGAGCTGTTTTTT. This sequence encodes CASSPFTETGELFF.

A word on this clone: This could be a read error, since a much larger clone is one nucleotide away. Other DNA variants within this sample encode the same CDR3. The CDR3, as DNA: TGTGCCAGCAGTTACGGTCCCGTGGGCACTGAAGCTTTCTTT. Translated, it gives CASSYGPVGTEAFF. This sequence joins TRBV6-6 and TRBJ1-1; D is undetermined. Germline CDR1 MNHNY, CDR2 SVGAGI (reference sequence). Trimming shortened V by 2 bases and J by 4 bases, and 11 bases separated the two germline ends. The CDR3 has 14 amino acids.

This clone showed up many times. The chain recombines TRBV4-3 with TRBJ2-7; 8 nucleotides agree with TRBD1. The CDR3 runs 15 residues. Trimming cost V 0 bases and J 3 bases; bases outside gene matches: 4. Per the germline V gene, CDR1 is LGHNA and CDR2 is YSLEER. CDR3 sequence: CASSQDRTGIYEQYF. In DNA form, the CDR3 reads TGCGCCAGCAGCCAAGATAGGACAGGGATCTACGAGCAGTACTTC.

This clone was seen just once. A much larger clonotype is one base distant, so this may be a read error. The V call is TRBV18, the J call TRBJ2-1; 7 bases map to TRBD2. CDR1 and CDR2 from the germline V gene are KGHSH and LQKENI. V gave up 9 bases and J gave up 7 bases; unmatched junction bases: 3. The CDR3 is 11 amino acids. This CDR3 is CASFGGNEQFF. The DNA for the CDR3 is TGTGCCAGTTTCGGGGGGAATGAGCAGTTCTTC.

Of note for this clone: One end of the junction does not line up with germline, which may come from a read error. V usage is TRBV4-1 and J usage is TRBJ2-5; 8 nucleotides line up with TRBD1. There are 16 residues in the CDR3. Per the germline V gene, CDR1 is MGHRA and CDR2 is YSYEKL. The CDR3 loop reads CANSQGTGQDEETQYF. The CDR3, as DNA: TGCGCCAACAGCCAAGGAACGGGACAGGATGAAGAGACCCAGTACTTC.

This clone has a count of ten or more. The chain joins TRBV7-9 to TRBJ1-3, with 7 bases that match TRBD1. V lost 10 bases and J lost 5; bases outside the gene matches: 8. Germline V gene lookup returns CDR1 SEHNR and CDR2 FQNEAQ (reference sequence). The CDR3 length is 13 residues. The CDR3 reads CATAGDSRNTIYF. CDR3 coding DNA: TGTGCCACCGCGGGGGACAGTCGAAACACCATATATTTT.

This clone was detected ten times or more. This CDR3 is also generated by other DNA sequences in the sample. The chain recombines TRBV7-3 with TRBJ2-2; TRBD1 matches at 9 bases. CDR3 length equals 15 residues. The junction had 5 bases not matched to a gene; V was cut back by 5 bases and J by 4 bases. Per the germline V gene, CDR1 is SGHTA and CDR2 is FQGTGA. The CDR3 loop is CASSPGTGPTGELFF. The CDR3 DNA follows: TGTGCCAGCAGCCCGGGGACAGGGCCCACCGGGGAGCTGTTTTTT.

This clone was detected ten times or more. V usage is TRBV24-1 and J usage is TRBJ1-2; 9 bases map to TRBD1. J lost 4 bases, V lost 3 bases, and 2 bases had no gene match. This CDR3 comprises 14 residues. Looked up from germline, CDR1 is KGHDR and CDR2 is SFDVKD. CDR3 sequence (DNA): TGTGCCACCAGTGATGACAGGGGGGGCTATGGCTACACCTTC. This sequence encodes CATSDDRGGYGYTF.